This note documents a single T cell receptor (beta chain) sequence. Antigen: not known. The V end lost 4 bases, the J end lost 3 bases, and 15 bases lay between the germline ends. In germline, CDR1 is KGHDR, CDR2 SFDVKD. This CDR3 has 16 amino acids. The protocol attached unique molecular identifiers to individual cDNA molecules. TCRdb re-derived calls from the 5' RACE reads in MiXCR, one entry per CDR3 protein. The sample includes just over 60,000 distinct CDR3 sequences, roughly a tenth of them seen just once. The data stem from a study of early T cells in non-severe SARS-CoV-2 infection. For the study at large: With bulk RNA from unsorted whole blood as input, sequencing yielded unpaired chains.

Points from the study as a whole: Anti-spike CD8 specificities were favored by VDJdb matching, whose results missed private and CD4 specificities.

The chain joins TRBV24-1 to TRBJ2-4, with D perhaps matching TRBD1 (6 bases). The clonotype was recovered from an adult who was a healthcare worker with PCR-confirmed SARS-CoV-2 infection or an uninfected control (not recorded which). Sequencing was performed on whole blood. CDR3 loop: CATSDSHREHKNIQYF. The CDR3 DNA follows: TGTGCCACCAGTGACTCCCACAGGGAGCACAAAAACATTCAGTACTTC.